This entry lists 6 T cell receptor beta chains sequenced from one sample in a study of T cell responses to AZD1222 COVID-19 vaccine. Profiling relied on immunoSEQ multiplex PCR, and the TCRdb table lists in-frame clones only, not all of them. The table has 130,000 to 150,000 clones, 82% seen once. Material: peripheral blood, obtained on day 0 of MenACWY control vaccination. The receptors derive from an adult in good health.

The chain links TRBV2 to TRBJ1-1; D is ambiguous. Germline CDR1 reads SNHLY; CDR2 reads FYNNEI. CDR3 length: 14 residues. V lost 7 bases and J 3 bases, leaving 15 bases between the germline ends. CDR3 nucleotide sequence: TGTGCCAGCATCCTCCGGGAGCGGGACACTGAAGCTTTCTTT. Protein: CASILRERDTEAFF.

This clone showed up just a few times. The V call is TRBV15, the J call TRBJ1-6; the D is unclear. Germline CDR1 and CDR2: LNHNV and YYDKDF (reference sequence). The germline V and J ends were trimmed by 1 base and 8 bases, with 15 bases remaining between them. CDR3 length: 16 amino acids. The CDR3, as DNA: TGTGCCACCAGCAGAGGAACAGTCTCGACTGATTCACCCCTCCACTTT. Translation: CATSRGTVSTDSPLHF.

As DNA, the CDR3 is TGCGCCAGCAGCTTGTCGGGAGAAAAAGAGACCCAGTACTTC. Residues: CASSLSGEKETQYF. The chain carries TRBV5-1 and TRBJ2-5, with a possible D match to TRBD2 (6 bases). Trimming pared 1 base from V and 3 bases from J, leaving 10 bases between. Germline CDR1 reads SGHRS; CDR2 reads YFSETQ. This CDR3 contains 14 residues.

V gene TRBV5-1 combines with J gene TRBJ2-1; 8 bases fit TRBD2. CDR1 SGHRS and CDR2 YFSETQ come from the germline V gene. The CDR3 loop spans 15 amino acids. V shed 6 bases, J shed 6 bases, and the junction held 11 bases outside the gene matches. The DNA for the CDR3 is TGCGCCAGCACGCATACTAGCGGAACGCCCAATGAGCAGTTCTTC. This gives the protein CASTHTSGTPNEQFF.

The chain links TRBV19 to TRBJ1-2; 7 bases map to TRBD1. J gave up 7 bases and V 6 bases, and 8 bases lay outside the gene matches. In germline, CDR1 is LNHDA, CDR2 SQIVND (reference sequence). The length of the CDR3 is 13 residues. Here the CDR3 DNA reads TGTGCCAGTAGCCCTCGAAGGGGGCTTGGCTACACCTTC. As protein: CASSPRRGLGYTF.

This chain joins TRBV2 and TRBJ1-2; 7 positions match TRBD1. Germline V gene data show CDR1 as SNHLY and CDR2 as FYNNEI. The length of the CDR3 is 13 residues. The V and J ends lost 3 bases and 6 bases, in that order; junction bases with no gene match: 4. The chain's CDR3 is CASSETGFDGYTF. As DNA, the CDR3 is TGTGCCAGCAGTGAGACAGGGTTTGATGGCTACACCTTC.